A few counts support the clone carrying this T cell receptor beta chain. The sample originates from a study of blood T cell repertoires in COVID-19. Across the whole study: Material from acute and convalescent COVID-19 was sourced from the United States, Italy and Spain. PBMCs, B-cell-depleted T cells, or T cells provided the cDNA or gDNA that made up the material.

As originally analysed: Reference gene primer amplification in the assay estimated nucleated cell counts. Sequenced by immunoSEQ multiplex PCR; TCRdb stores in-frame clones only, minus some. From that table come the V and J calls and clone size; the DNA was used to work out D and trimming. Among around 40,000 clones listed, over 70% were seen once. This CDR3 has 13 amino acids. The germline CDR1 and CDR2 sequences are SGHDN and FVKESK. Trimming took off 2 bases at V and 1 base at J, with 5 bases between the two ends. The sample comprised peripheral blood. This clonotype was obtained from a woman older than 75 with active or convalescent COVID-19. The V call is TRBV14, the J call TRBJ1-1; D uncertain. The CDR3 sequence is CASSQSGNTEAFF. The DNA of the CDR3 is TGTGCCAGCAGCCAATCAGGGAACACTGAAGCTTTCTTT.